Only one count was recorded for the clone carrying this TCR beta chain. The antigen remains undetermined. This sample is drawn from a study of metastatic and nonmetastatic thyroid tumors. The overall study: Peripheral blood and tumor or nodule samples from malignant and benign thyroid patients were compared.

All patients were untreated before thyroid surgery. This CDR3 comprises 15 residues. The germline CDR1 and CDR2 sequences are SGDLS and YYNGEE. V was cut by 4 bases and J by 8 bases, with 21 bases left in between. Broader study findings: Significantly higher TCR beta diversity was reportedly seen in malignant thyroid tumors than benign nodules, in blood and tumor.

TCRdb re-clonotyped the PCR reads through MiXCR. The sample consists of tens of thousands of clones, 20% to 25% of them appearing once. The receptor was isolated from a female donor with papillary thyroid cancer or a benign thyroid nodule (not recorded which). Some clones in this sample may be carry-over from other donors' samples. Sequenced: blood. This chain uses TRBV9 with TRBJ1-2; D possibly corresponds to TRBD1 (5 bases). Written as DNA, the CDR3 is TGTGCCAGCAGCTTAGGCACCCGAGGGGTGGACGGCTACACCTTC. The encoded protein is CASSLGTRGVDGYTF.